The rows below give T cell receptor beta chains drawn from one sample of a study of blood T cell repertoires in COVID-19. Sequencing used immunoSEQ multiplex PCR; TCRdb keeps in-frame clones, though not all of them. Of some 240,000 clones in the sample, 65% to 85% were seen once. The sequenced sample was peripheral blood. All receptors come from a woman aged 40 to 50 who had recovered from COVID-19. CDR3s include the opening cysteine and the closing phenylalanine or tryptophan. The D gene is left open where the match is weak. Only some rows state a clone size, as once, few, many or a class for expanded clones.

cdr3_nt,cdr3_aa,v_call,j_call,d_call,clone_size
TGCGCCAGCAGTGAGTCCCGGGAGAATACGCAGTATTTT,CASSESRENTQYF,TRBV10-1,TRBJ2-3,-,-
TGTGCCAGCAGCTCCCGGGACAGGGCGGAGGAGTGGGAGACCCAGTACTTC,CASSSRDRAEEWETQYF,TRBV7-9,TRBJ2-5,TRBD1,-
TGTGCCAGCAGCCTTAATTCGGGACAGGGAAACGAGCAGTACTTC,CASSLNSGQGNEQYF,TRBV7-6,TRBJ2-7,TRBD1,-
TGTGCCATCAGTGAACAGGGAGTCACCGGGGAGCTGTTTTTT,CAISEQGVTGELFF,TRBV10-3,TRBJ2-2,-,-
TGTGCCAGCAGCGTACGTGTCGGGGAGGATGGGGAGACCCAGTACTTC,CASSVRVGEDGETQYF,TRBV9,TRBJ2-5,-,-
TGTGCCAGCAGGGGTGGTAGCGGAGGCGGGGAGACCCAGTACTTC,CASRGGSGGGETQYF,TRBV6-5,TRBJ2-5,-,-
TGTGCCAGCAGCCTAACAGGGAATTATAACTATGGCTACACCTTC,CASSLTGNYNYGYTF,TRBV3-1/TRBV3-2,TRBJ1-2,-,once
TGTGCCAGCACCACCACGACAGGGAACTATGGCTACACCTTC,CASTTTTGNYGYTF,TRBV28,TRBJ1-2,TRBD1,few
TGTGCCAGCAGCCAAGAACTAGGCCGATCCGAGCAGTACTTC,CASSQELGRSEQYF,TRBV14,TRBJ2-7,-,-
TGTGCCAGCAGCGTAGGGACAGGGGGGCGCGAAAAACTGTTTTTT,CASSVGTGGREKLFF,TRBV9,TRBJ1-4,TRBD1,-
TGTGCCAGCAGCTGGACAGGTCCGCCTCAGCCCCAGCATTTT,CASSWTGPPQPQHF,TRBV27,TRBJ1-5,TRBD1,-
TGTGCCAGCAGTGACAGGGGGAGCAGCGAGCAGTACTTC,CASSDRGSSEQYF,TRBV12-3/TRBV12-4,TRBJ2-7,TRBD1,-
TGTGCCAGAAGCTTCTCCAGGGTTACAAGCAATCAGCCCCAGCATTTT,CARSFSRVTSNQPQHF,TRBV7-5,TRBJ1-5,-,-
TGTGCCAGCTCTCCAACGGCTGGGCCTGGCTACACCTTC,CASSPTAGPGYTF,TRBV18,TRBJ1-2,-,-
TGTGCCAGCAGCGTAGATCGGGACAGGGGGTACGGAGACTATGGCTACACCTTC,CASSVDRDRGYGDYGYTF,TRBV9,TRBJ1-2,TRBD1,-
TGTGCCAGCAAACTTGGGGGGACAGGGAGTTCACCCCTCCACTTT,CASKLGGTGSSPLHF,TRBV7-8,TRBJ1-6,TRBD1,-
TGTGCCAGCAGCTTAGATCTCCCCCCCGTTGGCGGAGCCTATGGCTACACCTTC,CASSLDLPPVGGAYGYTF,TRBV11-2,TRBJ1-2,-,-